The 28 T cell receptor beta chains in this list originate from one sample, sequenced in a study of T cell responses to AZD1222 COVID-19 vaccine. TCRdb's copy holds only in-frame clones and misses some; the assay was immunoSEQ multiplex PCR. Of under 150,000 clones in the sample, over 75% were seen once. Source: peripheral blood, taken on day 0 of AZD1222 vaccination. These receptors were taken from an adult in good health.

The V and J genes are TRBV7-8 and TRBJ1-5, with 9 bases lining up with TRBD1. The germline V gene has CDR1 SGHVS and CDR2 FQNEAQ. The V and J ends lost 2 bases and 7 bases, in that order; junction bases with no gene match: 9. This CDR3 spans 16 amino acids. Here the CDR3 DNA reads TGTGCCAGCAGCTTACTAGGACAGGGGAGCGGCCAGCCCCAGCATTTT. It is translated as CASSLLGQGSGQPQHF.

J is TRBJ1-6 and V is TRBV10-3; TRBD1 matches 9 bases. V lost 0 bases and J lost 10; bases outside the gene matches: 1. This CDR3 contains 14 residues. Germline assignment: CDR1 ENHRY and CDR2 SYGVKD. The CDR3 loop is CAISESDRGSPLHF. CDR3 sequence (DNA): TGTGCCATCAGTGAGTCGGACAGGGGATCACCCCTCCACTTT.

V gene TRBV2 combines with J gene TRBJ1-3; 8 positions match TRBD1. CDR1 is SNHLY and CDR2 is FYNNEI in the germline V gene. After removal of 9 bases from V and 4 bases from J, the junction contained 11 bases not matched to a gene. The CDR3 length is 15 residues. As DNA, the CDR3 is TGTGCCAGTAAGACAGGGGTAGCGGTCGGAAACACCATATATTTT. Protein: CASKTGVAVGNTIYF.

As DNA, the CDR3 is TGTGCCAGCAGCCCTCCCGCAGTCTCTGGGGCCAACGTCCTGACTTTC. This sequence encodes CASSPPAVSGANVLTF. This chain links TRBV13 with TRBJ2-6, with D hard to call. Germline V CDR1 and CDR2: PRHDT, FYEKMQ (reference sequence). The CDR3 has 16 residues. With 5 bases removed from V and 0 bases from J, the gap between germline ends came to 11 bases.

The chain couples TRBV14 to TRBJ1-1; D is unresolved. V lost 4 bases to trimming and J lost 0 bases, with 9 bases between them. The CDR3 covers 14 residues. CDR1 is SGHDN, CDR2 FVKESK, per germline. The CDR3 reads CASSPLSLNTEAFF. DNA of the CDR3: TGTGCCAGCAGCCCCCTTTCATTGAACACTGAAGCTTTCTTT.

A single count supports this clone. The chain joins TRBV5-3 to TRBJ1-2; 7 nucleotides agree with TRBD1. TRBV5-3 is designated an ORF whose function remains uncertain. The CDR3 length is 14 residues. V was clipped by 6 bases and J by 5 bases; unmatched bases: 10. The CDR3 bases are TGTGCCAGAAAGAAGCGGGACAGCGAATATGGCTACACCTTC. Protein product: CARKKRDSEYGYTF.

V usage is TRBV4-2 and J usage is TRBJ1-5, with D unresolved. Deletions cut 0 bases from V and 0 bases from J, with 18 bases between. From germline, CDR1 is LGHNA and CDR2 YNFKEQ. CDR3 size: 19 residues. The CDR3 spells CASSQDIGNEDYSNQPQHF. CDR3 in DNA: TGTGCCAGCAGCCAAGATATTGGGAATGAGGACTATAGCAATCAGCCCCAGCATTTT.

This clone appeared a few times. V and J are TRBV6-2 or TRBV6-3 and TRBJ2-7; a possible D gene is TRBD1 (6 bases). The V and J ends lost 6 bases and 5 bases respectively, with 11 bases between them. CDR1 MNHEY and CDR2 SVGEGT come from the germline V gene. This CDR3 region has 12 residues. The CDR3 DNA reads as TGTGCCAGCAGCCCTCAGGGGCACGAGCAGTACTTC. It is translated as CASSPQGHEQYF.

J is TRBJ2-5 and V is TRBV5-1, with 7 bases lining up with TRBD2. Trimming cost V 1 base and J 2 bases; bases outside gene matches: 5. Looked up from germline, CDR1 is SGHRS and CDR2 is YFSETQ. The CDR3 is 15 residues long. The CDR3 reads CASSLTGGKQETQYF. In nucleotides, the CDR3 is TGCGCCAGCAGCTTGACGGGAGGAAAGCAAGAGACCCAGTACTTC. Full variable domain (rest looked up from reference TRBV5-1 and TRBJ2-5): KAGVTQTPRYLIKTRGQQVTLSCSPISGHRSVSWYQQTPGQGLQFLFEYFSETQRNKGNFPGRFSGRQFSNSRSEMNVSTLELGDSALYLCASSLTGGKQETQYFGPGTRLLVL.

This clone has just one count. V is TRBV4-2 and J is TRBJ1-2; tentative D call: TRBD1 (6 bases). Between the trimmed V and J ends, which lost 0 bases and 8 bases, there was a span of 19 bases. Germline-derived CDR1 and CDR2 are LGHNA and YNFKEQ. This CDR3 is 16 amino acids long. Here the CDR3 DNA reads TGTGCCAGCAGCCAAGATCGGTTAGGGGGAAAAGGAGGCTACACCTTC. Residues: CASSQDRLGGKGGYTF.

CDR3 loop: CASSLLGSLDTQYF. The DNA of the CDR3 is TGTGCCAGCAGTTTATTGGGGTCCCTGGATACGCAGTATTTT. The V and J genes are TRBV27 and TRBJ2-3, with no clear D. Germline V gene sequence: CDR1 MNHEY, CDR2 SMNVEV (reference sequence). The CDR3 loop spans 14 amino acids. V shed 1 base and J shed 6 bases, with 11 bases lying between them.

This chain links TRBV7-8 with TRBJ2-3, with TRBD2 identical over 10 bases. The CDR3 has 14 residues. J gave up 4 bases and V 5 bases, and 3 bases lay outside the gene matches. The germline V gene has CDR1 SGHVS and CDR2 FQNEAQ. CDR3 nucleotide sequence: TGTGCCAGCAGCAAAACTAGCGGGGCAGATACGCAGTATTTT. Protein: CASSKTSGADTQYF.

J is TRBJ2-7 and V is TRBV7-2, with TRBD2 as a possible D gene (7 bases). V lost 1 base and J 1 base, leaving 14 bases between the germline ends. CDR3 length: 16 amino acids. Germline CDR1 is SGHTA and CDR2 is FQGNSA. CDR3 nucleotide sequence: TGTGCCAGCAGCTTAGAGGTTGCGGGGGCTTCCTACGAGCAGTACTTC. It encodes CASSLEVAGASYEQYF.

The chain combines TRBV5-5 with TRBJ1-2; 7 bases are a match to TRBD1. Germline CDR1 is SGHKS and CDR2 is YYEKEE (reference sequence). This CDR3 spans 16 amino acids. Germline trimming cut 7 bases from V and 1 base from J; bases unmatched to any gene: 13. The CDR3 DNA is TGTGCCAGCGGACAGGTGGTGGGGATTTTTAACTATGGCTACACCTTC. Translated, it gives CASGQVVGIFNYGYTF.

V is TRBV5-5 and J is TRBJ1-2; 7 positions match TRBD1. Per germline, CDR1 SGHKS and CDR2 YYEKEE (reference sequence). The CDR3 is made up of 15 amino acids. Losses at the gene ends were 4 bases for V and 3 bases for J; bases not matched to a gene: 9. The chain's CDR3 is CASSRRAGGDYGYTF. CDR3 in DNA: TGTGCCAGCAGCCGGAGGGCAGGGGGAGACTATGGCTACACCTTC. Based on the CDR3 plus reference TRBV5-5 and TRBJ1-2, the full variable domain is DAGVTQSPTHLIKTRGQQVTLRCSPISGHKSVSWYQQVLGQGPQFIFQYYEKEERGRGNFPDRFSARQFPNYSSELNVNALLLGDSALYLCASSRRAGGDYGYTFGSGTRLTVV.

The CDR3 reads CASSYLRVVDTEAFF. DNA for the CDR3: TGTGCCAGCAGTTATCTCAGGGTCGTCGACACTGAAGCTTTCTTT. This chain joins TRBV6-6 and TRBJ1-1; weak D call: TRBD1 (5 bases). Trimming left V 3 bases short and J 3 bases short, with 14 bases between. The CDR3 is made up of 15 amino acids. Germline assignment: CDR1 MNHNY and CDR2 SVGAGI (reference sequence).

The chain recombines TRBV19 with TRBJ2-3; D is uncertain. Deletions cut 0 bases from V and 0 bases from J, with 7 bases between. Germline V gene sequence: CDR1 LNHDA, CDR2 SQIVND (reference sequence). The CDR3 runs to 15 residues. In nucleotides, the CDR3 is TGTGCCAGTAGTATAGAACACAGCAGCACAGATACGCAGTATTTT. As protein: CASSIEHSSTDTQYF.

The V and J genes are TRBV5-6 and TRBJ1-5; 8 positions agree with TRBD1. The junction had 6 bases not matched to a gene; V was cut back by 4 bases and J by 0 bases. This CDR3 contains 16 residues. Germline values: CDR1 SGHDT, CDR2 YYEEEE. CDR3 in amino acids: CASSTRTGNSNQPQHF. DNA of the CDR3: TGTGCCAGCAGCACCCGGACAGGGAATAGCAATCAGCCCCAGCATTTT.

The genes are TRBV5-6 and TRBJ2-1; no reliable D call. The CDR3 covers 17 residues. V was shortened by 4 bases and J by 2 bases, with 19 bases between the two germline ends. Germline V gene lookup returns CDR1 SGHDT and CDR2 YYEEEE. DNA of the CDR3: TGTGCCAGCAGCCCAGGCCGGTATCAAGGTCCCTACAATGAGCAGTTCTTC. It specifies CASSPGRYQGPYNEQFF.

This chain connects TRBV7-9 to TRBJ1-1; D ambiguous. Germline V gene lookup returns CDR1 SEHNR and CDR2 FQNEAQ (reference sequence). This CDR3 comprises 12 residues. The ends were cut back, 8 bases at V and 0 bases at J, with 7 bases in the middle. CDR3 bases: TGTGCCAGCGGTACAGTGAACACTGAAGCTTTCTTT. This sequence encodes CASGTVNTEAFF.

J is TRBJ1-3 and V is TRBV19; D unclear. This CDR3 has 14 amino acids. V lost 5 bases to trimming and J lost 0 bases, with 8 bases between them. Per the germline V gene, CDR1 is LNHDA and CDR2 is SQIVND (reference sequence). Here the CDR3 DNA reads TGTGCCAGTAGTCTCGGGATCTCTGGAAACACCATATATTTT. Amino acid sequence: CASSLGISGNTIYF. Variable domain in full (rest from reference TRBV19 and TRBJ1-3): DGGITQSPKYLFRKEGQNVTLSCEQNLNHDAMYWYRQDPGQGLRLIYYSQIVNDFQKGDIAEGYSVSREKKESFPLTVTSAQKNPTAFYLCASSLGISGNTIYFGEGSWLTVV.

The chain uses TRBV14 and TRBJ2-3, with 7 bases that match TRBD2. Per the germline V gene, CDR1 is SGHDN and CDR2 is FVKESK. Trimming removed 4 bases from V and 1 base from J; junction bases left unmatched: 5. This CDR3 is built from 15 residues. CDR3 in DNA: TGTGCCAGCAGCCCGGTCCGGGGGGGCACAGATACGCAGTATTTT. Translating it yields CASSPVRGGTDTQYF.

This clone appeared once. The V gene is TRBV27, the J gene TRBJ2-7; D is possibly TRBD1 (5 bases). V lost 2 bases and J lost 6, with 14 bases in between. Germline-derived CDR1 and CDR2 are MNHEY and SMNVEV (reference sequence). This CDR3 contains 14 residues. The CDR3 DNA reads as TGTGCCAGCAGTTTAGCCAGGGTAGGCGGCGAGCAGTACTTC. Residues: CASSLARVGGEQYF.

The chain joins TRBV10-2 to TRBJ2-2; either TRBD1 or TRBD2 may supply D (6 bases each). Trimming pared 8 bases from V and 4 bases from J, leaving 14 bases between. Germline V CDR1 and CDR2: WSHSY, SAAADI. The CDR3 is 14 residues long. The CDR3 region has the DNA TGCGCCAGCGGACGGTCGGGGGCCACCGGGGAGCTGTTTTTT. Protein sequence: CASGRSGATGELFF.

This clone was recorded once. The chain is built from TRBV7-9 and TRBJ1-1, with D possibly TRBD1 on 5 matching bases. Germline CDR1 SEHNR, CDR2 FQNEAQ (reference sequence). The CDR3 sequence is 15 residues long. V gave up 4 bases and J gave up 7 bases, with 19 bases separating them. Written as DNA, the CDR3 is TGTGCCAGCAGCTCCCCCCCCGGGGGACCAAATGAAGCTTTCTTT. It specifies CASSSPPGGPNEAFF.

Only one count was recorded for this clone. The gene calls are TRBV10-3 and TRBJ2-7; 7 nucleotides align to TRBD1. Trimming cost V 3 bases and J 2 bases; bases outside gene matches: 7. The CDR3 covers 15 residues. Germline V gene sequence: CDR1 ENHRY, CDR2 SYGVKD. The CDR3 DNA sequence: TGTGCCATCAGTGACGACAGGGCGAAAACCTACGAGCAGTACTTC. The encoded protein is CAISDDRAKTYEQYF.

The genes are TRBV19 and TRBJ1-5; D not certain. There are 13 residues in the CDR3. In germline, CDR1 is LNHDA, CDR2 SQIVND (reference sequence). Trimming removed 1 base at V and 4 bases at J, with 5 bases between. CDR3 DNA: TGTGCCAGTAGTATAGCGGGGAATCAGCCCCAGCATTTT. Its protein is CASSIAGNQPQHF.

This chain uses TRBV19 with TRBJ1-5; weak D call: TRBD1 (6 bases). Trimming cost V 7 bases and J 0 bases, with 13 bases left between them. In germline, CDR1 is LNHDA, CDR2 SQIVND (reference sequence). CDR3 length equals 15 residues. The CDR3 spells CASTLGRGSNQPQHF. CDR3 in DNA: TGTGCCAGTACCCTTGGCAGGGGTAGCAATCAGCCCCAGCATTTT.